This entry lists 17 T cell receptor beta chains sequenced from one sample in a study of tumor-infiltrating lymphocytes in primary liver carcinoma. Constant-region priming of 500 ng total RNA yielded TCR beta cDNA. Amplification in three nested multiplex PCR rounds with slightly modified ARM-PCR gave rise to TCR beta libraries. Primers for the first two PCR rounds were TRBV1-TRBV30 forward primers and a C-beta reverse primer (roughly 10 cycles per round). TCRdb ran MiXCR on the multiplex PCR reads and lists one entry per CDR3 protein. The data contain about 210,000 distinct CDR3 sequences, around three fifths of them singletons. Germline DNA was also extracted, and blood RNA was taken from unsorted whole blood. Sequencing used peripheral blood. The receptors were gathered from a woman aged 55-75 years with primary liver carcinoma and hepatitis B virus infection.

A remark on this clonotype: This may come from a read error, since a much larger clone is one base off. This CDR3 fails to terminate in the conserved phenylalanine or tryptophan, so it likely reflects a read error. The rearrangement uses TRBV5-1 and TRBJ2-7; D is undetermined. Germline CDR1 SGHRS, CDR2 YFSETQ. Trimming shortened V by 5 bases and J by 0 bases, and 15 bases separated the two germline ends. The length of the CDR3 is 15 residues. Here the CDR3 reads CASRDTAESSYEQYL. DNA for the CDR3: TGCGCCAGCAGGGATACGGCGGAGAGCTCCTACGAGCAGTACTTA.

This rearrangement joins TRBV6-5 to TRBJ1-4, with a weak D call TRBD1 (5 bases). V gave up 4 bases and J gave up 11 bases, with 17 bases separating them. This CDR3 has 14 amino acids. CDR1 and CDR2 (germline): MNHEY, SVGAGI. This CDR3 reads CASSWGSASKKLFF. The CDR3 DNA reads as TGTGCCAGCAGTTGGGGCTCAGCGAGTAAGAAACTGTTTTTT.

The V and J genes are TRBV4-1 and TRBJ1-5; 8 bases are a match to TRBD1. CDR1 is MGHRA, CDR2 YSYEKL, per germline. J was trimmed by 7 bases and V by 2 bases; bases with no gene match: 10. The CDR3 is 16 amino acids. The CDR3 nucleotides read TGCGCCAGCAGCCAACCCGGACAGGGAGCACGGCAGCCCCAGCATTTT. It codes for CASSQPGQGARQPQHF.

As concerns this clonotype: A junction boundary mismatches the germline segment, possibly from a read error. This chain links TRBV7-9 with TRBJ1-2; D remains unclear. Germline V gene sequence: CDR1 SEHNR, CDR2 FQNEAQ (reference sequence). The CDR3 totals 13 residues. CDR3 residues: CATSPAGIYGYTF. CDR3 DNA sequence: TGTGCCACCAGCCCTGCCGGAATCTATGGCTACACCTTC.

A note on this clonotype: A much bigger clone sits one base away, suggesting this may be a read error. The CDR3: CASTQVSAAASSNQPQHF. The CDR3 DNA reads TGCGCCAGCACCCAAGTCTCAGCGGCAGCCTCTAGCAATCAGCCCCAGCATTTT. The V call is TRBV4-1, the J call TRBJ1-5; D gene ambiguous. The CDR3 sequence is 18 residues long. The germline gives CDR1 MGHRA, CDR2 YSYEKL.

The chain combines TRBV11-2 with TRBJ1-5; tentatively, D is TRBD1 (5 bases). The CDR3 extends over 15 amino acids. Germline lookup yields CDR1 SGHAT and CDR2 FQNNGV. V was trimmed by 3 bases and J by 11 bases, leaving 20 bases between them. CDR3 DNA: TGTGCCAGCAGCTTTAGTTCAAGGGGCACGGGGACCCAGCATTTT. Protein: CASSFSSRGTGTQHF.

Turning to this clonotype: Likely a read error: the CDR3 ends without its conserved phenylalanine or tryptophan. It is unclear where the CDR3 begins or ends on the DNA, so no DNA is shown, and the CDR3 is as TCRdb lists it. The V and J genes are TRBV29-1 and TRBJ1-2; TRBD1 reflects the table's D call only, with no check against the DNA. The germline CDR1 and CDR2 sequences are SQVTM and ANQGSEA. The CDR3 is 12 residues long, counting both termini. The CDR3 spells CSVGEGVYGCTV.

Concerning this clonotype: A clone one base away is much larger, so this may be a read error. This chain links TRBV29-1 with TRBJ2-5, with D hard to call. V dropped 8 bases and J dropped 0 bases, with 13 bases sitting between them. Germline CDR1 and CDR2: SQVTM and ANQGSEA. The CDR3 is 13 amino acids. In DNA, the CDR3 is TGCAGCATGATGACACCGTACCAAGAGACCCAGTACTTC. Protein sequence: CSMMTPYQETQYF.

The V call is TRBV5-5, the J call TRBJ1-4; the D is unclear. The CDR3 has 14 amino acids. CDR1 SGHKS and CDR2 YYEKEE come from the germline V gene (reference sequence). V was shortened by 5 bases and J by 0 bases, with 8 bases between the two germline ends. CDR3 sequence reads: CASSFASTNEKLFF. CDR3 DNA sequence: TGTGCCAGCAGTTTCGCTTCAACTAATGAAAAACTGTTTTTT. The full variable domain, in which reference TRBV5-5 and TRBJ1-4 provide the parts outside the CDR3, is DAGVTQSPTHLIKTRGQQVTLRCSPISGHKSVSWYQQVLGQGPQFIFQYYEKEERGRGNFPDRFSARQFPNYSSELNVNALLLGDSALYLCASSFASTNEKLFFGSGTQLSVL.

A remark on this clonotype: An end of the junction differs from the germline gene, which may be a read error. The chain has TRBV11-3 and TRBJ2-3; no firm D call. The CDR3 spans 15 residues. Germline V gene sequence: CDR1 SGHNT, CDR2 YENEEA. The CDR3 here is CASSLDRLTTDTQNF. DNA of the CDR3: TGTGCCAGCAGCTTAGATCGACTTACTACAGATACGCAAAATTTT.

This clonotype was seen only once. The J gene is TRBJ2-5, the V gene TRBV6-1; 7 bases align to TRBD1. The CDR3 covers 15 residues. The germline V gene has CDR1 MNHNS and CDR2 SASEGT. The ends lost 8 bases at V and 4 bases at J; junction bases unmatched: 13. CDR3 DNA: TGTGCCAGCCCTCCCTCGAGAGGGGGCCGAGAGACCCAGTACTTC. Translating it yields CASPPSRGGRETQYF.

This clonotype showed up many times. J is TRBJ2-1 and V is TRBV6-5, with unresolved D. This CDR3 is built from 16 residues. V was trimmed by 6 bases and J by 0 bases, leaving 15 bases between them. CDR1 is MNHEY and CDR2 is SVGAGI in the germline V gene. The CDR3 loop is CASRLGRRSSYNEQFF. As DNA, the CDR3 is TGTGCCAGCAGGCTAGGACGTCGGAGCTCCTACAATGAGCAGTTCTTC.

This clonotype was counted at least ten times. This chain uses TRBV4-1 with TRBJ2-1; D is possibly TRBD2 (5 bases). The CDR3 runs to 20 residues. V lost 2 bases, J lost 0 bases, and 23 bases lay in between. Germline V gives CDR1 MGHRA, CDR2 YSYEKL. CDR3 residues: CASSQWGSVGGVSSYNEQFF. The DNA of the CDR3 is TGCGCCAGCAGCCAATGGGGTAGCGTTGGAGGAGTAAGCTCCTACAATGAGCAGTTCTTC.

The V gene is TRBV5-1, the J gene TRBJ2-1; TRBD2 agrees at 11 bases. V was pared by 4 bases and J by 2 bases, with 5 bases of the junction left unmatched. Germline V CDR1 and CDR2: SGHRS, YFSETQ. CDR3 size: 16 residues. The CDR3 here is CASSQDSGRAYNEQFF. The CDR3 region has the DNA TGCGCCAGCAGCCAAGATAGCGGGAGGGCCTACAATGAGCAGTTCTTC.

A word on this clonotype: A much more abundant neighbour one base away suggests this may be a read error. CDR3 sequence reads: CASHDRAGAYEQYF. The CDR3 DNA follows: TGTGCCAGCCATGACAGGGCAGGAGCCTACGAGCAGTACTTC. J is TRBJ2-7 and V is TRBV6-1; 7 bases map to TRBD1. The length of the CDR3 is 14 residues. CDR1 is MNHNS, CDR2 SASEGT, per germline. Germline trimming cut 8 bases from V and 2 bases from J; bases unmatched to any gene: 9.

J is TRBJ2-1 and V is TRBV6-6, with D unresolved. Trimming cost V 0 bases and J 11 bases, with 20 bases left between them. The CDR3 is 16 amino acids. Germline-derived CDR1 and CDR2 are MNHNY and SVGAGI (reference sequence). The CDR3 bases are TGTGCCAGCAGTTACTCTACGGCAGATGCTAACTTACAGCAGTTCTTC. Translating gives CASSYSTADANLQQFF.

Regarding this clonotype: Because it lacks the conserved phenylalanine or tryptophan at the end, this CDR3 is likely a read error. The DNA is omitted, as the CDR3 cannot be located on it reliably, and the CDR3 follows TCRdb's listing. This rearrangement joins TRBV6-5 to TRBJ2-7; the tabulated D call, TRBD1, remains unverified against the DNA. Germline CDR1 and CDR2: MNHEY and SVGAGI. The CDR3 is 17 amino acids long, termini counted. The CDR3 sequence: CASSSPLGTVAGSEQYY.